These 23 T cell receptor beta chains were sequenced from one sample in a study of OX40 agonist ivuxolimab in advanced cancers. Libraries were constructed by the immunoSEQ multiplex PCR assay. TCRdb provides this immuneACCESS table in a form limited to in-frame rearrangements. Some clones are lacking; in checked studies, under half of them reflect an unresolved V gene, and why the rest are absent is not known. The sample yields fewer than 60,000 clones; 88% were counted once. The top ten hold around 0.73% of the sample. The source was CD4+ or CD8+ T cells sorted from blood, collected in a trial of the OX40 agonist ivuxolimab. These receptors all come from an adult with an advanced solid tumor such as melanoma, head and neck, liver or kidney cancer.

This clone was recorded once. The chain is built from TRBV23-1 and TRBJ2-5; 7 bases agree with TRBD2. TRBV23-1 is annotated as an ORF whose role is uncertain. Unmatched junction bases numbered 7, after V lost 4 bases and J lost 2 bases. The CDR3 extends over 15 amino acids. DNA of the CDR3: TGCGCCAGCAGTCCCTACCCTAGCGGACAAGAGACCCAGTACTTC. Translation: CASSPYPSGQETQYF.

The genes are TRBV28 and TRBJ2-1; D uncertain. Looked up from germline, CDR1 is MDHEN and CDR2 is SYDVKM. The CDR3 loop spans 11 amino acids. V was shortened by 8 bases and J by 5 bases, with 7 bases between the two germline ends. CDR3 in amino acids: CASRIHNEQFF. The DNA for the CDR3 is TGTGCCAGCCGAATCCACAATGAGCAGTTCTTC. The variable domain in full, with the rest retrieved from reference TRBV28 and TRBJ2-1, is DVKVTQSSRYLVKRTGEKVFLECVQDMDHENMFWYRQDPGLGLRLIYFSYDVKMKEKGDIPEGYSVSREKKERFSLILESASTNQTSMYLCASRIHNEQFFGPGTRLTVL.

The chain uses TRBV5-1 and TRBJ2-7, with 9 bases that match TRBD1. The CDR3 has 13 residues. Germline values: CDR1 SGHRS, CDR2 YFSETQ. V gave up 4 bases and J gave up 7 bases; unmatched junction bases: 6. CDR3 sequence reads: CASSGPGTGEQYF. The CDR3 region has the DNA TGCGCCAGCAGCGGTCCCGGGACAGGGGAGCAGTACTTC.

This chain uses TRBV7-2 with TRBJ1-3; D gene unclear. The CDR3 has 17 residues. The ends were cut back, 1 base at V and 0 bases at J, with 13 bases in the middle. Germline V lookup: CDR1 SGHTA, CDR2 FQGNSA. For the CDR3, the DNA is TGTGCCAGCAGCTTAGGTCGGAACGGGCTCTCTGGAAACACCATATATTTT. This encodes CASSLGRNGLSGNTIYF.

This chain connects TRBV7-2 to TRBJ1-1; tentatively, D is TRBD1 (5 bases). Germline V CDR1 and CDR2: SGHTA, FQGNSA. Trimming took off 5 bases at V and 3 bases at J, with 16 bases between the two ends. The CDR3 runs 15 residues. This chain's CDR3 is CASSPRGLADTEAFF. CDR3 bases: TGTGCCAGCAGCCCCCGGGGACTTGCGGACACTGAAGCTTTCTTT.

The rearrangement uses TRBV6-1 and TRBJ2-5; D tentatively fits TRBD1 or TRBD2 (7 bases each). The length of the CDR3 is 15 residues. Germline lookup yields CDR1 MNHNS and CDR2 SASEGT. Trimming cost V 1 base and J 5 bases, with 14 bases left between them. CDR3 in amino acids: CASSEEGRGGETQYF. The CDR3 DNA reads TGTGCCAGCAGTGAAGAGGGCAGGGGGGGGGAGACCCAGTACTTC.

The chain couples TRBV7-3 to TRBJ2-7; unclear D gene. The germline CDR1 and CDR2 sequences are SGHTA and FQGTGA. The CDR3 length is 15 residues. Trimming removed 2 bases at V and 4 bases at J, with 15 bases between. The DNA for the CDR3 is TGTGCCAGCAGCTTAGCGACTGGGCGCCAATACGAGCAGTACTTC. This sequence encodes CASSLATGRQYEQYF.

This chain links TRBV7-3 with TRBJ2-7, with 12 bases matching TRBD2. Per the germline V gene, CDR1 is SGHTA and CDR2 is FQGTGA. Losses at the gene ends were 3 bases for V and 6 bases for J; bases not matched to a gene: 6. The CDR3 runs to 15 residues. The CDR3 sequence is CASSFLAGGQSEQYF. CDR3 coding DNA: TGTGCCAGCAGCTTCCTAGCGGGAGGGCAATCCGAGCAGTACTTC. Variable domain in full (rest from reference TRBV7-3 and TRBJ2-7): GAGVSQTPSNKVTEKGKYVELRCDPISGHTALYWYRQSLGQGPEFLIYFQGTGAADDSGLPNDRFFAVRPEGSVSTLKIQRTERGDSAVYLCASSFLAGGQSEQYFGPGTRLTVT.

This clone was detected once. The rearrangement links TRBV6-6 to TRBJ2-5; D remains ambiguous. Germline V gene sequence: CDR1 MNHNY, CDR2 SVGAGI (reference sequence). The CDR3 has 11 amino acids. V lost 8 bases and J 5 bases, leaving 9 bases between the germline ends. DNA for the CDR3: TGTGCCAGCTCCCAAGAGGAGACCCAGTACTTC. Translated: CASSQEETQYF.

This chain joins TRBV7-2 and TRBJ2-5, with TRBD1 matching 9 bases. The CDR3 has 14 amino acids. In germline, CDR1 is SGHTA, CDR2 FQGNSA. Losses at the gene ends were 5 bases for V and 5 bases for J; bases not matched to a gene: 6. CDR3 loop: CASSKDRGRETQYF. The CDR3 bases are TGTGCCAGCAGCAAGGACAGGGGAAGGGAGACCCAGTACTTC.

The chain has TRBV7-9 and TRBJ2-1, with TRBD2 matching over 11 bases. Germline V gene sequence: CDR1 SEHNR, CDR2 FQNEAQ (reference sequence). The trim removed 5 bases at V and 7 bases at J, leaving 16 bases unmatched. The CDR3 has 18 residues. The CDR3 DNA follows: TGTGCCAGCAGCCTTCCTCCGCGACTAGCGGGGCAAGTAAATGAGCAGTTCTTC. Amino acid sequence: CASSLPPRLAGQVNEQFF.

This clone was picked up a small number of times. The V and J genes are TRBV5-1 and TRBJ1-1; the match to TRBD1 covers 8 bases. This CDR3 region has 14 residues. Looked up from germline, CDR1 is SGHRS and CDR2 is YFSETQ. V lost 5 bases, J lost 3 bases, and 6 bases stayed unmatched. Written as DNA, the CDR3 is TGCGCCAGCAGGATGGACAGGGACTACACTGAAGCTTTCTTT. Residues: CASRMDRDYTEAFF.

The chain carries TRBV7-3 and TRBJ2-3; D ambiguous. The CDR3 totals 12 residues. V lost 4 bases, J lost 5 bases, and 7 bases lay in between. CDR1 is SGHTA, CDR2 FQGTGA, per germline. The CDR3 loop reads CASSSRLDTQYF. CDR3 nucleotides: TGTGCCAGCAGCTCCAGACTAGATACGCAGTATTTT.

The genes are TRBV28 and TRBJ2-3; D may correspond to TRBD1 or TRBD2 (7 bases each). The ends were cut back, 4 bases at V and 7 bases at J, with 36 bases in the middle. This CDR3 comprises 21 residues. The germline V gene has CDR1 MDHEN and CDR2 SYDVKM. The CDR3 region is CASSSPGGEGRAQSTYNTQYF. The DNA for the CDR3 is TGTGCCAGCAGTTCCCCAGGGGGGGAGGGCCGCGCCCAATCCACCTATAATACGCAGTATTTT.

The CDR3 here is CASSQPANTGELFF. CDR3 DNA: TGCGCCAGCAGCCAACCAGCGAACACCGGGGAGCTGTTTTTT. The rearrangement links TRBV4-1 to TRBJ2-2, with D unresolved. CDR1 and CDR2 (germline): MGHRA, YSYEKL. The CDR3 extends over 14 amino acids. Trimming pared 2 bases from V and 0 bases from J, leaving 4 bases between.

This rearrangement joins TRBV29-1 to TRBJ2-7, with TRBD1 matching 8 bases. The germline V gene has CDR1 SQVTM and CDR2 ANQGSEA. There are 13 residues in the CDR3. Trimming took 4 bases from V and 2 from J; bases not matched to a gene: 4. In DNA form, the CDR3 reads TGCAGCGTTGCGACAGGGGATACCTACGAGCAGTACTTC. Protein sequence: CSVATGDTYEQYF.

For the CDR3, the DNA is TGTGCCAGTAGTACCGATCTCCGGGGGTCCTCTGGAAACACCATATATTTT. As protein: CASSTDLRGSSGNTIYF. The chain combines TRBV19 with TRBJ1-3; D is perhaps TRBD1 (5 bases). Germline V gene data show CDR1 as LNHDA and CDR2 as SQIVND (reference sequence). Trimming stripped 4 bases from V and 0 bases from J, with 16 bases between. The CDR3 is 17 amino acids.

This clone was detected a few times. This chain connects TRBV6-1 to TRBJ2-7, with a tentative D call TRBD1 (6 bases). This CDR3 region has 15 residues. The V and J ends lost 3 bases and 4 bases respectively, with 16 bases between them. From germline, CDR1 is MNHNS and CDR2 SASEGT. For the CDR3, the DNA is TGTGCCAGCAGTGAGGCCGGGACACCTTTATACGAGCAGTACTTC. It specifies CASSEAGTPLYEQYF.

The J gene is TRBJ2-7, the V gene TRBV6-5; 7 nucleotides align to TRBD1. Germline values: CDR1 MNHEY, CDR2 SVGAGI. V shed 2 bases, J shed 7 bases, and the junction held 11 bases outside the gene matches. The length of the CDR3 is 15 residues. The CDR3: CASSYPGTVWGEQYF. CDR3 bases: TGTGCCAGCAGTTACCCTGGGACAGTCTGGGGGGAGCAGTACTTC.

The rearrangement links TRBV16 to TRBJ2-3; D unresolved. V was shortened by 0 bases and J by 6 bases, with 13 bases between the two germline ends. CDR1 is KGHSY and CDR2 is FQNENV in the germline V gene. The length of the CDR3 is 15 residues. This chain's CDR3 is CASSQSWSLQDTQYF. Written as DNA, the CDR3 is TGTGCCAGCAGCCAATCTTGGTCCCTACAGGATACGCAGTATTTT.

For the CDR3, the DNA is TGTGCCAGCAGCTTAGGCGGGAGGGCGGAGACCCAGTACTTC. Its translation: CASSLGGRAETQYF. The rearrangement joins TRBV11-2 to TRBJ2-5; 9 nucleotides align to TRBD2. The V gene end was trimmed by 1 base and the J gene end by 5 bases; junction bases not matched to a gene: 2. CDR1 and CDR2 from the germline V gene are SGHAT and FQNNGV. The CDR3 runs 14 residues. The complete variable domain, with remaining parts taken from reference TRBV11-2 and TRBJ2-5, reads EAGVAQSPRYKIIEKRQSVAFWCNPISGHATLYWYQQILGQGPKLLIQFQNNGVVDDSQLPKDRFSAERLKGVDSTLKIQPAKLEDSAVYLCASSLGGRAETQYFGPGTRLLVL.

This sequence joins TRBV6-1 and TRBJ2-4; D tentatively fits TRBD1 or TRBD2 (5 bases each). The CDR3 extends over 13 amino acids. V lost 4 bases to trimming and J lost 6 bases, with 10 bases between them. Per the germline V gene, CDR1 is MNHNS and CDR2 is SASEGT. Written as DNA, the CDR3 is TGTGCCAGCAGTGCCCGGGACGCAAACATTCAGTACTTC. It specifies CASSARDANIQYF.

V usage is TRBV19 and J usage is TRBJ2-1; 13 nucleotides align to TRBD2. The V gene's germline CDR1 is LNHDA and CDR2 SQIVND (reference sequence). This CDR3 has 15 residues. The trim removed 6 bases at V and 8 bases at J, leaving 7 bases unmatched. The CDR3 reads CASRAGLAGVYEQFF. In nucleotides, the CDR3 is TGTGCCAGTAGGGCCGGACTAGCGGGAGTCTATGAGCAGTTCTTC.